These 14 T cell receptor beta chains were all obtained from the same sample, sequenced in a study of cytomegalovirus exposure and HLA in healthy donors. In the PCR, 60 Vbeta and 13 Jbeta primers were used. Sequenced by immunoSEQ multiplex PCR; TCRdb stores in-frame clones only, minus some. The repertoire consists of roughly 130,000 clones, with about 76% occurring once and the leading ten covering 3% to 3.5%. Sequencing was done on a sample of PBMCs. These receptors were taken from a female donor in good health and CMV-seronegative.

V is TRBV5-1 and J is TRBJ2-4; D remains ambiguous. Per germline, CDR1 SGHRS and CDR2 YFSETQ. V dropped 0 bases and J dropped 0 bases, with 7 bases sitting between them. The CDR3 has 15 amino acids. The CDR3 region has the DNA TGCGCCAGCAGCTTGGTCGGTTTAGCCAAAAACATTCAGTACTTC. This translates into CASSLVGLAKNIQYF.

CDR3 nucleotide sequence: TGCAGCGTTCGGCCCAGCGGGGGAGGAGATACGCAGTATTTT. Its protein product is CSVRPSGGGDTQYF. The V call is TRBV29-1, the J call TRBJ2-3; 8 nucleotides agree with TRBD2. Germline lookup yields CDR1 SQVTM and CDR2 ANQGSEA. CDR3 length equals 14 residues. Trimming took 5 bases from V and 5 from J; bases not matched to a gene: 9.

This chain links TRBV28 with TRBJ1-6; D not certain. Germline V gene sequence: CDR1 MDHEN, CDR2 SYDVKM. The germline V and J ends were trimmed by 6 bases and 14 bases, with 17 bases remaining between them. The CDR3 has 13 residues. As DNA, the CDR3 is TGTGCCAGCAGCCACATCGTGGGCAGTGCCCTCCACTTT. It specifies CASSHIVGSALHF.

The V call is TRBV29-1, the J call TRBJ2-7; D perhaps matches TRBD1 (6 bases). The CDR3 has 12 residues. CDR1 is SQVTM and CDR2 is ANQGSEA in the germline V gene. V was pared by 6 bases and J by 3 bases, with 12 bases between. CDR3 protein: CSVGHEFYEQYF. The CDR3 DNA is TGCAGCGTGGGACACGAATTCTACGAGCAGTACTTC.

This chain uses TRBV6-5 with TRBJ2-5, with 9 bases lining up with TRBD2. The ends lost 5 bases at V and 4 bases at J; junction bases unmatched: 2. The CDR3 contains 13 residues. From germline, CDR1 is MNHEY and CDR2 SVGAGI. DNA for the CDR3: TGTGCCAGCAGTCTTAGCGGGAGAGAGACCCAGTACTTC. As protein: CASSLSGRETQYF.

The chain has TRBV7-6 and TRBJ2-6; D unresolved. The length of the CDR3 is 17 residues. The V end was cut by 1 base, the J end by 0 bases, with 10 bases between. Germline values: CDR1 SGHVS, CDR2 FNYEAQ. The CDR3 reads CASSLETGDSGANVLTF. The CDR3 coding sequence is TGTGCCAGCAGCTTAGAGACCGGAGACTCTGGGGCCAACGTCCTGACTTTC.

J is TRBJ2-7 and V is TRBV5-6, with TRBD1 identical over 7 bases. With V trimmed by 0 bases and J by 5 bases, 5 bases remained unmatched. Germline V gene lookup returns CDR1 SGHDT and CDR2 YYEEEE. The CDR3 sequence is 14 residues long. Here the CDR3 reads CASSLGQGFHEQYF. CDR3 nucleotides: TGTGCCAGCAGCTTGGGACAGGGTTTTCACGAGCAGTACTTC.

J is TRBJ2-3 and V is TRBV30; TRBD1 aligns across 8 bases. The V gene end was trimmed by 0 bases and the J gene end by 0 bases; junction bases not matched to a gene: 5. CDR1 is GTSNPN, CDR2 SVGIG, per germline (reference sequence). The CDR3 sequence is 16 residues long. The CDR3 DNA is TGTGCCTGGAGTGTAGGCAGGGGGCTTAGCACAGATACGCAGTATTTT. Translation gives CAWSVGRGLSTDTQYF.

The DNA for the CDR3 is TGTGCCAGCTCACCCCGGGACACGGGCGAAGAGCAGTACTTC. Residues: CASSPRDTGEEQYF. The rearrangement joins TRBV18 to TRBJ2-7, with D perhaps matching TRBD1 (6 bases). The CDR3 covers 14 residues. CDR1 and CDR2 (germline): KGHSH, LQKENI. Trimming removed 3 bases at V and 7 bases at J, with 16 bases between. Combining the CDR3 with reference TRBV18 and TRBJ2-7 gives the whole variable domain NAGVMQNPRHLVRRRGQEARLRCSPMKGHSHVYWYRQLPEEGLKFMVYLQKENIIDESGMPKERFSAEFPKEGPSILRIQQVVRGDSAAYFCASSPRDTGEEQYFGPGTRLTVT.

The chain couples TRBV29-1 to TRBJ1-1; 9 positions agree with TRBD1. Germline CDR1 SQVTM, CDR2 ANQGSEA. The CDR3 has 12 amino acids. V trimming: 7 bases; J trimming: 3 bases; junction bases outside the gene matches: 3. The CDR3 region is CSAGQGYTEAFF. The CDR3 DNA sequence: TGCAGCGCTGGACAGGGGTACACTGAAGCTTTCTTT.

V is TRBV28 and J is TRBJ1-2; D is unclear. The CDR3 is 17 residues long. Germline V gene data show CDR1 as MDHEN and CDR2 as SYDVKM. Trimming removed 6 bases at V and 0 bases at J, with 20 bases between. CDR3 nucleotide sequence: TGTGCCAGCAGGGGAGTGCTAGGACGGACTTCTAACTATGGCTACACCTTC. This encodes CASRGVLGRTSNYGYTF.

J is TRBJ2-5 and V is TRBV27; 10 bases line up with TRBD1. V lost 6 bases, J lost 0 bases, and 7 bases stayed unmatched. The CDR3 is 16 amino acids. From germline, CDR1 is MNHEY and CDR2 SMNVEV (reference sequence). In DNA form, the CDR3 reads TGTGCCAGCAGGCTTCGACAGGGGGCGTACCAAGAGACCCAGTACTTC. It specifies CASRLRQGAYQETQYF.

The chain carries TRBV5-1 and TRBJ2-3; TRBD1 is a possible D gene (5 bases). Germline loops: CDR1 SGHRS, CDR2 YFSETQ. The length of the CDR3 is 13 residues. Trimming removed 6 bases at V and 6 bases at J, with 14 bases between. Here the CDR3 reads CASNGHHTDTQYF. CDR3 nucleotides: TGCGCCAGCAATGGACATCACACGGATACGCAGTATTTT.

The chain recombines TRBV7-6 with TRBJ1-6, with D perhaps matching TRBD1 (5 bases). V was shortened by 5 bases and J by 0 bases, with 14 bases between the two germline ends. Germline V lookup: CDR1 SGHVS, CDR2 FNYEAQ. This CDR3 spans 17 amino acids. In DNA, the CDR3 is TGTGCCAGCAGCCCGCGGGACGGTAGCTCCTATAATTCACCCCTCCACTTT. Translated: CASSPRDGSSYNSPLHF.